These 2 T cell receptor beta chains came from one sample sequenced in a study of T cells in Graves' hyperthyroidism and ophthalmopathy. Researchers took RNA transcripts and amplified the TCR beta CDR3 regions from them. A set of HTBI primers served as the primers for a first-round RT-PCR of the TCR CDR3. TCRdb used MiXCR to reprocess the multiplex PCR reads, holding one entry per CDR3 protein. Here the sample spans nearly 750,000 distinct CDR3 sequences, roughly a third being singletons. Sample: blood. These receptors all come from a woman between 35 and 50 years old with Graves' hyperthyroidism.

This clonotype appeared many times. At one end the junction does not follow the germline gene, possibly because of a read error. The chain employs TRBV10-3 and TRBJ2-7; no reliable D call. The CDR3 runs to 14 residues. Per germline, CDR1 ENHRY and CDR2 SYGVKD. The CDR3 region has the DNA TGTGCCATCAGTAAGTCGGCAGTTACCTACGAGCAGTACTTC. It codes for CAISKSAVTYEQYF.

Many counts were recorded for this clonotype. This sequence joins TRBV20-1 and TRBJ2-7; 8 bases agree with TRBD1. The CDR3 loop spans 13 amino acids. V trimming: 6 bases; J trimming: 3 bases; junction bases outside the gene matches: 7. Germline CDR1 DFQATT, CDR2 SNEGSKA (reference sequence). The CDR3 sequence: CSAPTGVGYEQYF. DNA for the CDR3: TGCAGTGCCCCGACAGGGGTCGGCTACGAGCAGTACTTC.